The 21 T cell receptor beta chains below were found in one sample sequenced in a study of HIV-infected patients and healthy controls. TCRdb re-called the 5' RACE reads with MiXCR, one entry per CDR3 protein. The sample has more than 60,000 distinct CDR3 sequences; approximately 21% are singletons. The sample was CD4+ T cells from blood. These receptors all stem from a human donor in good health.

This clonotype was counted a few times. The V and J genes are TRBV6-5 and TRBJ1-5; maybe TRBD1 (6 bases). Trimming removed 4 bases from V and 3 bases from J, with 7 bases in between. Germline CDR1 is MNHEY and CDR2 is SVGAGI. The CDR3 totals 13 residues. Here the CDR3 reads CASSWDNNQPQHF. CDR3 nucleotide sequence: TGTGCCAGCAGTTGGGACAACAATCAGCCCCAGCATTTT.

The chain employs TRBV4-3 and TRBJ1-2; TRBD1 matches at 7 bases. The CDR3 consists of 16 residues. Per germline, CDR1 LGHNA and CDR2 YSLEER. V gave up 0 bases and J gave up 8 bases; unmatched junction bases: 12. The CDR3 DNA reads TGCGCCAGCAGCCAAGATCCTTTTGAGGGGGCCCGGGGCTACACCTTC. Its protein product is CASSQDPFEGARGYTF.

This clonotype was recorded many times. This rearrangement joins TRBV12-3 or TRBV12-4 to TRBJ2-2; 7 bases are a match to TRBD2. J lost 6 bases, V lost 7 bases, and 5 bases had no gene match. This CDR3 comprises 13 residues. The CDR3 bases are TGTGCCAGCAAGCAGGGAGGGGCCGGGGAGCTGTTTTTT. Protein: CASKQGGAGELFF.

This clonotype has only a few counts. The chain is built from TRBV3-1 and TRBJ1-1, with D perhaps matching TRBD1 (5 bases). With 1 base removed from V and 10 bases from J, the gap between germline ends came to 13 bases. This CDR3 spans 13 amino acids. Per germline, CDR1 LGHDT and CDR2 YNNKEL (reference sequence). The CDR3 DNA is TGTGCCAGCAGCCAAGTACCGGGGCAGGGAGCTTTCTTT. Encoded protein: CASSQVPGQGAFF.

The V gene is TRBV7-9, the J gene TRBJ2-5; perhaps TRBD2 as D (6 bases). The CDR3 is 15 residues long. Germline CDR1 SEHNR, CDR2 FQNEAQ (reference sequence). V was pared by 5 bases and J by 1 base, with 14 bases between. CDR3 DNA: TGTGCCAGCAGCGTGCACGCCGGGAGCCAAGAGACCCAGTACTTC. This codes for CASSVHAGSQETQYF.

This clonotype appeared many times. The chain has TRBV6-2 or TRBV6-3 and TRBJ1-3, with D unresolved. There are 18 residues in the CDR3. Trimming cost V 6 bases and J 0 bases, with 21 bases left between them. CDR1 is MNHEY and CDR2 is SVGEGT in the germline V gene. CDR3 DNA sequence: TGTGCCAGCAGCTCCATCCTTCTACGTTTAAGCTCTGGAAACACCATATATTTT. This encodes CASSSILLRLSSGNTIYF.

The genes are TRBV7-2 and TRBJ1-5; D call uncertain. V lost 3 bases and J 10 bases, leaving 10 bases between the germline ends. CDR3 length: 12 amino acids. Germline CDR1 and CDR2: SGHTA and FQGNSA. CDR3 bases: TGTGCCAGCAGCTTCGACCTCCTTCCCCAGCATTTT. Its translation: CASSFDLLPQHF.

CDR3 sequence (DNA): TGTGCCAGCAGCCCCGGACAGGGCTCCCCTAGCAATCAGCCCCAGCATTTT. Its translation: CASSPGQGSPSNQPQHF. The chain links TRBV7-9 to TRBJ1-5; 8 nucleotides agree with TRBD1. CDR3 length: 17 residues. J was trimmed by 0 bases and V by 5 bases; bases with no gene match: 9. Germline CDR1 SEHNR, CDR2 FQNEAQ (reference sequence).

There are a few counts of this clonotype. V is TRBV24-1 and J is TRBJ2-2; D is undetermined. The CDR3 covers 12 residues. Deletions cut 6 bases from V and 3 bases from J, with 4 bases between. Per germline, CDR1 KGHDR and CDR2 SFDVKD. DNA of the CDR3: TGTGCCACCAGTTACCACACCGGGGAGCTGTTTTTT. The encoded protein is CATSYHTGELFF.

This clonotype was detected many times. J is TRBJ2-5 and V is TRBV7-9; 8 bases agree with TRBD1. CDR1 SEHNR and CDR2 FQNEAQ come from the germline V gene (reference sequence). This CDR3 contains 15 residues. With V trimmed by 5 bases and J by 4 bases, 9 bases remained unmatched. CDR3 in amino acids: CASSPRGQGGETQYF. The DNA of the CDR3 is TGTGCCAGCAGCCCCAGGGGGCAAGGTGGAGAGACCCAGTACTTC. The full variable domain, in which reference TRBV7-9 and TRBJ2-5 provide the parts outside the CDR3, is DTGVSQNPRHKITKRGQNVTFRCDPISEHNRLYWYRQTLGQGPEFLTYFQNEAQLEKSRLLSDRFSAERPKGSFSTLEIQRTEQGDSAMYLCASSPRGQGGETQYFGPGTRLLVL.

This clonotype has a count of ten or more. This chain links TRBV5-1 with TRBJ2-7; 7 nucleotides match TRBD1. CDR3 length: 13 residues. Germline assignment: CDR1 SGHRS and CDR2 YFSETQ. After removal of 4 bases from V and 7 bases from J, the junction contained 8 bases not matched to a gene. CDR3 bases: TGCGCCAGCAGCCCCAACAGGGGTGGAGAGCAGTACTTC. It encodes CASSPNRGGEQYF. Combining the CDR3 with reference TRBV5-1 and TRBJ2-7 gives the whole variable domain KAGVTQTPRYLIKTRGQQVTLSCSPISGHRSVSWYQQTPGQGLQFLFEYFSETQRNKGNFPGRFSGRQFSNSRSEMNVSTLELGDSALYLCASSPNRGGEQYFGPGTRLTVT.

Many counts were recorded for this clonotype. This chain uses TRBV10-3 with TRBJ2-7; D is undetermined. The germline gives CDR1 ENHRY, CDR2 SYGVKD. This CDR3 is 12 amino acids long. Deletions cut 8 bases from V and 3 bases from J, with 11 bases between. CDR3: CAIGQVDYEQYF. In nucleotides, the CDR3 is TGTGCCATCGGCCAGGTAGACTACGAGCAGTACTTC.

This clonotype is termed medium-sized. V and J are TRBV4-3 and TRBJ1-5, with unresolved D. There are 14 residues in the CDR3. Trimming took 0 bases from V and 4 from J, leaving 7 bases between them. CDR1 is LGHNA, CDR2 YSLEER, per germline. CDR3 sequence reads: CASSQDWQNQPQHF. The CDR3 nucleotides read TGCGCCAGCAGCCAAGATTGGCAGAATCAGCCCCAGCATTTT.

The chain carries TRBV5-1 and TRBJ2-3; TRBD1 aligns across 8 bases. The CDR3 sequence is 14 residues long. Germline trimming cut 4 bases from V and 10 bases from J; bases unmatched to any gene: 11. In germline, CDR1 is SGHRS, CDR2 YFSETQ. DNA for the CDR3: TGCGCCAGCAGCCCGGGACAGGACGAACGGGCGCAGTATTTT. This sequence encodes CASSPGQDERAQYF.

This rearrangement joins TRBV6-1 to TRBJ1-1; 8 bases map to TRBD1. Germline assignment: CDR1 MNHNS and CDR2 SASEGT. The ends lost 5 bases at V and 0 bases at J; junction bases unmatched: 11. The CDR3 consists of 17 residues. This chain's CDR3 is CASSTRGQGVVNTEAFF. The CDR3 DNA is TGTGCCAGCAGTACTCGAGGACAGGGCGTTGTGAACACTGAAGCTTTCTTT.

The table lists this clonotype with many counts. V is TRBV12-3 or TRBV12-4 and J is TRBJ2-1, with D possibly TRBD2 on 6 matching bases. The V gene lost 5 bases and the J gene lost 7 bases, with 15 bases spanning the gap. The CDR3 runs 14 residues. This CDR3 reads CASSPDGRENEQFF. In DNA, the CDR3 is TGTGCCAGCAGTCCCGATGGGCGGGAAAATGAGCAGTTCTTC.

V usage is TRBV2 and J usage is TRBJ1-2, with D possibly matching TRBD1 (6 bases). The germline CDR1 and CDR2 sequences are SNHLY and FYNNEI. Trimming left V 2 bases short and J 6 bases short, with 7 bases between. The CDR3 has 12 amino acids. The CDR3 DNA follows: TGTGCCAGCAGTGAACAGGGGAATGGCTACACCTTC. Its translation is CASSEQGNGYTF. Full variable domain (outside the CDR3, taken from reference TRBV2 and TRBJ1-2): EPEVTQTPSHQVTQMGQEVILRCVPISNHLYFYWYRQILGQKVEFLVSFYNNEISEKSEIFDDQFSVERPDGSNFTLKIRSTKLEDSAMYFCASSEQGNGYTFGSGTRLTVV.

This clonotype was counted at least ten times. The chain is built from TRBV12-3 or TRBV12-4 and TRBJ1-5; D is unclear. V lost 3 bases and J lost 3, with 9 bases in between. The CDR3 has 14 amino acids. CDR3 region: CASSFQVYNQPQHF. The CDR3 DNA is TGTGCCAGCAGTTTCCAGGTTTACAATCAGCCCCAGCATTTT.

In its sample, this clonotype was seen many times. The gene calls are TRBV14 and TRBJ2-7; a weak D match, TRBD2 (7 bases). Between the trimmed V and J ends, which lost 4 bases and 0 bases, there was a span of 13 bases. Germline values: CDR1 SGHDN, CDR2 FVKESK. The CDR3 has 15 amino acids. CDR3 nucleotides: TGTGCCAGCAGCCCAGCGGGGACACTCTCCTACGAGCAGTACTTC. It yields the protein CASSPAGTLSYEQYF. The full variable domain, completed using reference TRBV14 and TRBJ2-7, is EAGVTQFPSHSVIEKGQTVTLRCDPISGHDNLYWYRRVMGKEIKFLLHFVKESKQDESGMPNNRFLAERTGGTYSTLKVQPAELEDSGVYFCASSPAGTLSYEQYFGPGTRLTVT.

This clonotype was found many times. CDR3 nucleotides: TGTGCCAGCAGCAAAGGGGGACAGGGAAAAAGCAATCAGCCCCAGCATTTT. Translation: CASSKGGQGKSNQPQHF. V usage is TRBV21-1 and J usage is TRBJ1-5; the table's TRBD1 call for D was not verified on the DNA. TRBV21-1 corresponds to a pseudogene. The CDR3 totals 17 residues.

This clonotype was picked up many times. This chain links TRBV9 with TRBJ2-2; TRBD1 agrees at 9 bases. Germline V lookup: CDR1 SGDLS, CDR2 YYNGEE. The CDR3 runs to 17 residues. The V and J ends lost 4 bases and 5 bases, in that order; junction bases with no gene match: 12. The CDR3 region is CASSTLPGQGGTGELFF. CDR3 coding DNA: TGTGCCAGCAGCACATTACCGGGACAGGGAGGGACCGGGGAGCTGTTTTTT.